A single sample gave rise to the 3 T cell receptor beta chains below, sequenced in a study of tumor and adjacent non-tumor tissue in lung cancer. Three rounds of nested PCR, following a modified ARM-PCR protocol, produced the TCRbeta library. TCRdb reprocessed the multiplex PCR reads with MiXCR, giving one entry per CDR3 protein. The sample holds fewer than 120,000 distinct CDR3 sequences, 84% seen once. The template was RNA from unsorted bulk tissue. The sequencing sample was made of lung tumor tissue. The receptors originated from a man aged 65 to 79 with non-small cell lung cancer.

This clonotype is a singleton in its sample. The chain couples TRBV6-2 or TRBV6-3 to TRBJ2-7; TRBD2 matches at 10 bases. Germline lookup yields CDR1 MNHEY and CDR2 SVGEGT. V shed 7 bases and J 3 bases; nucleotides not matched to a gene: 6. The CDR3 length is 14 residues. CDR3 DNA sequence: TGTGCCAGCAATCTTGGACTAGCGGTCTACGAGCAGTACTTC. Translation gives CASNLGLAVYEQYF.

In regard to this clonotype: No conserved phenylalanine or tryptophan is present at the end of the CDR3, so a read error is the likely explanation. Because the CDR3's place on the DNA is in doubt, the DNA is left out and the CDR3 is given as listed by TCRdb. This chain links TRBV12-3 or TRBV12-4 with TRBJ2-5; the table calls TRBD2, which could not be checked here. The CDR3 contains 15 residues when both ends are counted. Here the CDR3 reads CASSGLAGVMETQYS.

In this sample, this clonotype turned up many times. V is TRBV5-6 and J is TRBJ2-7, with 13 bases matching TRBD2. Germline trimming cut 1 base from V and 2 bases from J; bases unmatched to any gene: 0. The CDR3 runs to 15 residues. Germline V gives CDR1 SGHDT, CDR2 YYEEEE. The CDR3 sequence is CASSLTSGRAYEQYF. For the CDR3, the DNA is TGTGCCAGCAGCTTGACTAGCGGGAGGGCCTACGAGCAGTACTTC.